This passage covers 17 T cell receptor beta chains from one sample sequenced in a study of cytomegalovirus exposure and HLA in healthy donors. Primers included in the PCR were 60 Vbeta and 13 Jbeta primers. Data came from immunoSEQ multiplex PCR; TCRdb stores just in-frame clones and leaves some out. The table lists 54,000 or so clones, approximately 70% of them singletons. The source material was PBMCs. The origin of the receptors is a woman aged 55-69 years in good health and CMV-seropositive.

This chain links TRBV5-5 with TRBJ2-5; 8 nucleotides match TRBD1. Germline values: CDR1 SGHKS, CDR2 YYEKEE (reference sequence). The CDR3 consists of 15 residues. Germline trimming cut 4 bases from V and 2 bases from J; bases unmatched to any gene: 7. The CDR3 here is CASSEWTGRQETQYF. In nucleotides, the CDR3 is TGTGCCAGCAGCGAGTGGACAGGGCGGCAAGAGACCCAGTACTTC.

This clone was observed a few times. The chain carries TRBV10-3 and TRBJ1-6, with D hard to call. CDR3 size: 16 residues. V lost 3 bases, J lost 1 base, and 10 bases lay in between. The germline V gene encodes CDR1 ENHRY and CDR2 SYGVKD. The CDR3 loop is CAISDSGVSYNSPLHF. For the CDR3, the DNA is TGTGCCATCAGTGACAGTGGAGTTTCCTATAATTCACCCCTCCACTTT.

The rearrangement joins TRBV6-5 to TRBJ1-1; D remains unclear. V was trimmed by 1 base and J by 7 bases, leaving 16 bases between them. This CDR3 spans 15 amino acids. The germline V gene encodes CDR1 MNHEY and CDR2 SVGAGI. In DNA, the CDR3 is TGTGCCAGCAGTTACTGGCCATGGGAGGCCAATGAAGCTTTCTTT. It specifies CASSYWPWEANEAFF.

The DNA for the CDR3 is TGTGCCAGCAGCCCCGGGACAGGAACTTATCAGCCCCAGCATTTT. Its translation: CASSPGTGTYQPQHF. The chain employs TRBV28 and TRBJ1-5; TRBD1 matches 8 bases. The CDR3 sequence is 15 residues long. The V segment lost 6 bases and the J segment 5 bases; nucleotides outside the gene matches: 9. The V gene's germline CDR1 is MDHEN and CDR2 SYDVKM. The whole variable domain, filled in from reference TRBV28 and TRBJ1-5, reads DVKVTQSSRYLVKRTGEKVFLECVQDMDHENMFWYRQDPGLGLRLIYFSYDVKMKEKGDIPEGYSVSREKKERFSLILESASTNQTSMYLCASSPGTGTYQPQHFGDGTRLSIL.

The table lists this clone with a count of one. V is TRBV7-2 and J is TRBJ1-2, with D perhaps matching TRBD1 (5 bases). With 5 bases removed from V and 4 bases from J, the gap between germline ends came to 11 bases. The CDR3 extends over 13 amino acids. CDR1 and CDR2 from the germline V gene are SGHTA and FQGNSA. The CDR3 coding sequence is TGTGCCAGCAGCCCGGGGGGACCCTATGGCTACACCTTC. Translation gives CASSPGGPYGYTF.

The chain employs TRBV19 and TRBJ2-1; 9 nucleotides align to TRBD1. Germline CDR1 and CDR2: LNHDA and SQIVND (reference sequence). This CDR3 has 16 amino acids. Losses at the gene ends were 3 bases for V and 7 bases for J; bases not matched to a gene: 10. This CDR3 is CASSIGQGRSTNEQFF. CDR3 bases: TGTGCCAGTAGTATCGGACAGGGGAGGAGTACGAATGAGCAGTTCTTC.

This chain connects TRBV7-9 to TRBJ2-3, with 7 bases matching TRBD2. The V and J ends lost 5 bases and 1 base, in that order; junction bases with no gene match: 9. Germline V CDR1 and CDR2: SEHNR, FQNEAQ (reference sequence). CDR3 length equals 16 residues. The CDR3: CASSQNGGTGTDTQYF. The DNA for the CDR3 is TGTGCCAGCAGCCAGAACGGGGGGACGGGCACAGATACGCAGTATTTT.

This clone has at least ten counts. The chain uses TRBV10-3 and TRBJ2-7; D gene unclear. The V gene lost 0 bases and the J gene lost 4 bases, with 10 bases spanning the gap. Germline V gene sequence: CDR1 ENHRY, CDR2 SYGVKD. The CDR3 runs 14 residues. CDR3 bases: TGTGCCATCAGTGAGTCGATGCTACTATACGAGCAGTACTTC. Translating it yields CAISESMLLYEQYF.

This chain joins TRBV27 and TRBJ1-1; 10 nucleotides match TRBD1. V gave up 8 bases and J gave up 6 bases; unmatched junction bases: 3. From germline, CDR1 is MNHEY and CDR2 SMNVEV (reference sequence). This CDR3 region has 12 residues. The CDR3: CASWDRGAEAFF. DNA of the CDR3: TGTGCCAGCTGGGACAGGGGAGCTGAAGCTTTCTTT.

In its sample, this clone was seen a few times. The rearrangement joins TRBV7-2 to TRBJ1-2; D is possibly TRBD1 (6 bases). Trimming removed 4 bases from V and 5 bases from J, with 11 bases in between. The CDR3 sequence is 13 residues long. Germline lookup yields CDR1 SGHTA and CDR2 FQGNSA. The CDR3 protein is CASSSGQKYGYTF. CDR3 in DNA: TGTGCCAGCAGCTCTGGACAGAAATATGGCTACACCTTC.

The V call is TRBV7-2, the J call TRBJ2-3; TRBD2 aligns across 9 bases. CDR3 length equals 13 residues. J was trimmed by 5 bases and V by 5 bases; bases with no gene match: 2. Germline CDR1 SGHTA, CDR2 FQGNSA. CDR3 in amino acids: CASSRAGGDTQYF. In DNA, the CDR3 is TGTGCCAGCAGCAGAGCGGGGGGAGATACGCAGTATTTT.

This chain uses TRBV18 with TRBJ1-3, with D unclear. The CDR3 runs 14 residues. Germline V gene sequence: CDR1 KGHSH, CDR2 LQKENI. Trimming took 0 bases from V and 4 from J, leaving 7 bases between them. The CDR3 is CASSPPQRGNTIYF. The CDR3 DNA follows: TGTGCCAGCTCACCACCCCAGAGGGGAAACACCATATATTTT.

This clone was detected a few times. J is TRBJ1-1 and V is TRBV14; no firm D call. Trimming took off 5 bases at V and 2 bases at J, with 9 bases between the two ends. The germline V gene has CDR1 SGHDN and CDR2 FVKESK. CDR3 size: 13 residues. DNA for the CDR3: TGTGCCAGCAGCTTTACTACCAACACTGAAGCTTTCTTT. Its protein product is CASSFTTNTEAFF.

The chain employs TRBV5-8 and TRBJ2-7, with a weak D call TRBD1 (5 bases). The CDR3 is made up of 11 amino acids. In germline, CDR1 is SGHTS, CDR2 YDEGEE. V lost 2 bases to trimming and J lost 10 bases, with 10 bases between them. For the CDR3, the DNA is TGTGCCAGCAGCTTAGGGGCAGACCAGTACTTC. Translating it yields CASSLGADQYF.

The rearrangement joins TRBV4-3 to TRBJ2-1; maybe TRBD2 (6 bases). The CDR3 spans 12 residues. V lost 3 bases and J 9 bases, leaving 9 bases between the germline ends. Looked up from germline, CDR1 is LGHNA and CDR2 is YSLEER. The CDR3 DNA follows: TGCGCCAGCAGCCAGCAGGGAGGTGAGCAGTTCTTC. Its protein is CASSQQGGEQFF.

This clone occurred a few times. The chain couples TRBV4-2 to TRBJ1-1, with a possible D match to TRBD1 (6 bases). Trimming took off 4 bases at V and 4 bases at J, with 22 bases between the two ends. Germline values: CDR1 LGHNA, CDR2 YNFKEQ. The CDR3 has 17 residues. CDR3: CASSPGGGRVNPTEAFF. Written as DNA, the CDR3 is TGTGCCAGCAGCCCGGGCGGGGGGCGGGTGAATCCCACTGAAGCTTTCTTT.

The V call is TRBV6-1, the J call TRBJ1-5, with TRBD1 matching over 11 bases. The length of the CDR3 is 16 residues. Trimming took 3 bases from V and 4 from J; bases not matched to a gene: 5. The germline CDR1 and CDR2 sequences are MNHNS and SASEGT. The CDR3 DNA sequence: TGTGCCAGCAGTGATAGGGACAGGGGGAGAAATCAGCCCCAGCATTTT. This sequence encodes CASSDRDRGRNQPQHF.